The 31 T cell receptor beta chains presented below share a single source sample, sequenced in a study of blood T cell repertoires in COVID-19 (TCRdb year 2020). Libraries came from the immunoSEQ multiplex PCR assay. TCRdb carries this immuneACCESS record with in-frame sequences only. Its versions omit some clonotypes, under half of them owing to an unresolved V gene in the studies checked, with the rest unexplained. The sample table lists hundreds of thousands of clones, more than 85% of them with a count of one. Jointly, the top ten make up roughly 1.3% of the sample. The sequencing sample was made of peripheral blood. The receptor set was obtained from a man aged 70 or older with acute or convalescent COVID-19.

The rearrangement joins TRBV28 to TRBJ1-2, with D tentatively TRBD1 (5 bases). Trimming removed 5 bases at V and 8 bases at J, with 15 bases between. The V gene's germline CDR1 is MDHEN and CDR2 SYDVKM. The CDR3 is 13 residues long. CDR3 sequence: CASSVSAGSGYTF. CDR3 DNA: TGTGCCAGCAGTGTCAGTGCAGGGTCGGGCTACACCTTC.

This chain joins TRBV6-5 and TRBJ2-7; 8 bases are shared with TRBD2. In germline, CDR1 is MNHEY, CDR2 SVGAGI. V trimming: 5 bases; J trimming: 2 bases; junction bases outside the gene matches: 8. This CDR3 region has 15 residues. CDR3 DNA sequence: TGTGCCAGCAGTCTCGCCGGGGGGGCCACCTACGAGCAGTACTTC. It encodes CASSLAGGATYEQYF.

The chain's CDR3 is CASSAGMLRETQYF. CDR3 DNA sequence: TGTGCCAGCTCTGCAGGGATGCTACGAGAGACCCAGTACTTC. The J gene is TRBJ2-5, the V gene TRBV28; TRBD1 is a possible D gene (5 bases). The length of the CDR3 is 14 residues. The germline gives CDR1 MDHEN, CDR2 SYDVKM. V was cut by 8 bases and J by 4 bases, with 17 bases left in between. The entire variable domain, with the rest obtained from reference TRBV28 and TRBJ2-5, is as follows: DVKVTQSSRYLVKRTGEKVFLECVQDMDHENMFWYRQDPGLGLRLIYFSYDVKMKEKGDIPEGYSVSREKKERFSLILESASTNQTSMYLCASSAGMLRETQYFGPGTRLLVL.

This sequence joins TRBV28 and TRBJ1-1, with 8 nucleotides matching TRBD1. V lost 6 bases and J lost 1; bases outside the gene matches: 7. Germline assignment: CDR1 MDHEN and CDR2 SYDVKM. The CDR3 is made up of 15 amino acids. This chain's CDR3 is CASSSLGTGNTEAFF. CDR3 sequence (DNA): TGTGCCAGCAGCTCCCTTGGGACAGGGAACACTGAAGCTTTCTTT.

This chain links TRBV28 with TRBJ2-3; D not certain. This CDR3 comprises 9 residues. V shed 8 bases and J shed 6 bases, with 3 bases lying between them. From germline, CDR1 is MDHEN and CDR2 SYDVKM. The DNA for the CDR3 is TGTGCCAGCTCTGATACGCAGTATTTT. Residues: CASSDTQYF.

The chain links TRBV3-1 (or the pseudogene TRBV3-2) to TRBJ2-7; 7 bases align to TRBD2. The CDR3 covers 16 residues. The J segment lost 3 bases and the V segment lost 4 bases, leaving 12 bases of the junction unmatched. CDR1 and CDR2 from the germline V gene are LGHDT and YNNKEL (reference sequence). CDR3 coding DNA: TGTGCCAGCAGCCTCCCGGGGTTAGCGGGCCTCTACGAGCAGTACTTC. It is translated as CASSLPGLAGLYEQYF.

The V and J genes are TRBV9 and TRBJ2-2; 9 bases fit TRBD2. After removal of 0 bases from V and 6 bases from J, the junction contained 0 bases not matched to a gene. Germline V gives CDR1 SGDLS, CDR2 YYNGEE. There are 14 residues in the CDR3. The CDR3 sequence is CASSVGTSAGELFF. The DNA for the CDR3 is TGTGCCAGCAGCGTAGGGACTAGCGCCGGGGAGCTGTTTTTT.

The chain links TRBV5-4 to TRBJ1-2; TRBD1 matches at 7 bases. The CDR3 has 17 residues. CDR1 is SGHNT and CDR2 is YYREEE in the germline V gene (reference sequence). V lost 1 base and J lost 1; bases outside the gene matches: 10. The CDR3 nucleotides read TGTGCCAGCAGCTTGCCACCTGGGACAGAAGATAACTATGGCTACACCTTC. It specifies CASSLPPGTEDNYGYTF.

This clone was recorded only once. The DNA of the CDR3 is TGTGCCAGCAGCTTAACGCGGGTTGTAGGCGATGAGCAGTTCTTC. This translates into CASSLTRVVGDEQFF. The chain uses TRBV7-9 and TRBJ2-1, with D possibly being TRBD2 (5 bases). Germline V gene sequence: CDR1 SEHNR, CDR2 FQNEAQ (reference sequence). V shed 2 bases and J shed 8 bases, with 16 bases lying between them. The CDR3 has 15 residues.

The chain has TRBV20-1 and TRBJ2-1; 11 nucleotides agree with TRBD2. The CDR3 runs to 15 residues. J lost 7 bases, V lost 6 bases, and 11 bases had no gene match. From germline, CDR1 is DFQATT and CDR2 SNEGSKA (reference sequence). The CDR3 region is CSASGLAGYTNEQFF. As DNA, the CDR3 is TGCAGTGCGAGTGGACTAGCGGGTTACACAAATGAGCAGTTCTTC.

V usage is TRBV3-1 (or the pseudogene TRBV3-2) and J usage is TRBJ1-4, with D possibly TRBD1 on 5 matching bases. Germline CDR1 and CDR2: LGHDT and YNNKEL (reference sequence). This CDR3 is 15 amino acids long. Deletions cut 3 bases from V and 5 bases from J, with 13 bases between. Written as DNA, the CDR3 is TGTGCCAGCAGCCATGCATCCCAGGGAAATGAAAAACTGTTTTTT. Its translation is CASSHASQGNEKLFF.

This clone was seen only once. The chain combines TRBV7-8 with TRBJ1-5; the D gene is possibly TRBD1 (6 bases). Trimming removed 5 bases at V and 9 bases at J, with 11 bases between. In germline, CDR1 is SGHVS, CDR2 FQNEAQ. The CDR3 spans 12 residues. CDR3 in amino acids: CASSHRDSPQHF. Written as DNA, the CDR3 is TGTGCCAGCAGCCACAGGGATTCGCCCCAGCATTTT.

V is TRBV24-1 and J is TRBJ2-2; 8 positions match TRBD2. CDR3 length equals 15 residues. CDR1 and CDR2 from the germline V gene are KGHDR and SFDVKD. Germline trimming cut 4 bases from V and 7 bases from J; bases unmatched to any gene: 7. The CDR3 protein is CATSDPSGYNGELFF. The CDR3 coding sequence is TGTGCCACCAGTGACCCTAGCGGGTATAACGGGGAGCTGTTTTTT.

The CDR3 loop reads CASSPVAGSYEQYF. CDR3 bases: TGCGCCAGCAGCCCGGTTGCGGGGAGCTACGAGCAGTACTTC. The genes are TRBV5-1 and TRBJ2-7; D is perhaps TRBD2 (6 bases). This CDR3 is 14 amino acids long. Germline loops: CDR1 SGHRS, CDR2 YFSETQ. Trimming cost V 4 bases and J 3 bases, with 14 bases left between them.

This CDR3 reads CASSLVESNQPQHF. The CDR3, as DNA: TGTGCCAGCAGCTTAGTTGAGTCCAATCAGCCCCAGCATTTT. This chain links TRBV7-8 with TRBJ1-5; D not certain. This CDR3 region has 14 residues. Germline CDR1 reads SGHVS; CDR2 reads FQNEAQ. V dropped 1 base and J dropped 3 bases, with 7 bases sitting between them.

The V call is TRBV6-2 or TRBV6-3, the J call TRBJ2-1, with 14 bases that match TRBD2. The CDR3 has 18 residues. Germline CDR1 is MNHEY and CDR2 is SVGEGT. V shed 0 bases, J shed 8 bases, and the junction held 9 bases outside the gene matches. CDR3 nucleotide sequence: TGTGCCAGCAGTTACTCGGAACGGACTAGCGGGAGGAAAGATGAGCAGTTCTTC. Translated: CASSYSERTSGRKDEQFF.

The rearrangement uses TRBV28 and TRBJ2-7; 7 bases line up with TRBD1. V dropped 2 bases and J dropped 2; count of bases not matched to a gene: 3. CDR1 and CDR2 (germline): MDHEN, SYDVKM. This CDR3 contains 14 residues. CDR3 in amino acids: CASSLATGAYEQYF. CDR3 sequence (DNA): TGTGCCAGCAGTTTAGCCACAGGGGCCTACGAGCAGTACTTC. Variable domain in full (rest from reference TRBV28 and TRBJ2-7): DVKVTQSSRYLVKRTGEKVFLECVQDMDHENMFWYRQDPGLGLRLIYFSYDVKMKEKGDIPEGYSVSREKKERFSLILESASTNQTSMYLCASSLATGAYEQYFGPGTRLTVT.

The chain joins TRBV9 to TRBJ2-7; D perhaps matches TRBD1 (8 bases). With 2 bases removed from V and 4 bases from J, the gap between germline ends came to 16 bases. Germline CDR1 SGDLS, CDR2 YYNGEE. The CDR3 has 15 residues. The CDR3 is CASSVGQGSGYEQYF. As DNA, the CDR3 is TGTGCCAGCAGCGTCGGACAGGGTAGCGGGTACGAGCAGTACTTC. The entire variable domain, with the rest obtained from reference TRBV9 and TRBJ2-7, is as follows: DSGVTQTPKHLITATGQRVTLRCSPRSGDLSVYWYQQSLDQGLQFLIQYYNGEERAKGNILERFSAQQFPDLHSELNLSSLELGDSALYFCASSVGQGSGYEQYFGPGTRLTVT.

The rearrangement uses TRBV7-3 and TRBJ2-1; D is perhaps TRBD2 (6 bases). Germline lookup yields CDR1 SGHTA and CDR2 FQGTGA. The CDR3 covers 15 residues. The V and J ends lost 6 bases and 2 bases respectively, with 14 bases between them. For the CDR3, the DNA is TGTGCCAGCAGATCGGGGGACTCGGCCTACAATGAGCAGTTCTTC. Its protein product is CASRSGDSAYNEQFF. Drawing the rest from reference TRBV7-3 and TRBJ2-1, the complete variable domain is GAGVSQTPSNKVTEKGKYVELRCDPISGHTALYWYRQSLGQGPEFLIYFQGTGAADDSGLPNDRFFAVRPEGSVSTLKIQRTERGDSAVYLCASRSGDSAYNEQFFGPGTRLTVL.

This rearrangement joins TRBV6-1 to TRBJ1-4; D is possibly TRBD1 (5 bases). CDR1 is MNHNS, CDR2 SASEGT, per germline. This CDR3 is 17 amino acids long. V lost 4 bases, J lost 0 bases, and 15 bases lay in between. CDR3 bases: TGTGCCAGCAGTGCGCGGGGCACACATGCAACTAATGAAAAACTGTTTTTT. Translated, it gives CASSARGTHATNEKLFF.

This clone showed up just once. This chain links TRBV7-9 with TRBJ2-1, with 10 bases aligning to TRBD1. The length of the CDR3 is 15 residues. The V gene's germline CDR1 is SEHNR and CDR2 FQNEAQ (reference sequence). The V gene end was trimmed by 5 bases and the J gene end by 2 bases; junction bases not matched to a gene: 3. CDR3 bases: TGTGCCAGCAGCCCGACAGGGGGCGCCTACAATGAGCAGTTCTTC. This codes for CASSPTGGAYNEQFF. The variable domain in full, with the rest retrieved from reference TRBV7-9 and TRBJ2-1, is DTGVSQNPRHKITKRGQNVTFRCDPISEHNRLYWYRQTLGQGPEFLTYFQNEAQLEKSRLLSDRFSAERPKGSFSTLEIQRTEQGDSAMYLCASSPTGGAYNEQFFGPGTRLTVL.

CDR3 nucleotides: TGCGCCAGCAGCCAAGCCTCCGGACAGCCCAGTTATTCACCCCTCCACTTT. This translates into CASSQASGQPSYSPLHF. V usage is TRBV4-1 and J usage is TRBJ1-6, with D perhaps TRBD1 (6 bases). CDR1 MGHRA and CDR2 YSYEKL come from the germline V gene. The V end was cut by 1 base, the J end by 8 bases, with 18 bases between. CDR3 length: 17 amino acids.

The chain carries TRBV28 and TRBJ1-6, with D unclear. CDR3 length: 14 amino acids. V shed 4 bases and J shed 8 bases, with 12 bases lying between them. CDR1 and CDR2 (germline): MDHEN, SYDVKM. CDR3 nucleotides: TGTGCCAGCAGTTATGAGGGATCGGATTCACCCCTCCACTTT. Amino acids: CASSYEGSDSPLHF. The full variable domain, with the rest looked up from reference TRBV28 and TRBJ1-6, is DVKVTQSSRYLVKRTGEKVFLECVQDMDHENMFWYRQDPGLGLRLIYFSYDVKMKEKGDIPEGYSVSREKKERFSLILESASTNQTSMYLCASSYEGSDSPLHFGNGTRLTVT.

The rearrangement links TRBV27 to TRBJ1-2; D uncertain. Germline CDR1 MNHEY, CDR2 SMNVEV (reference sequence). V was trimmed by 6 bases and J by 2 bases, leaving 13 bases between them. The CDR3 length is 14 residues. The CDR3 region has the DNA TGTGCCAGCAGCCGGACGGAGGCCAACTATGGCTACACCTTC. As protein: CASSRTEANYGYTF.

The V gene is TRBV3-1 (or the pseudogene TRBV3-2), the J gene TRBJ2-7; the match to TRBD1 covers 8 bases. This CDR3 spans 14 amino acids. Germline lookup yields CDR1 LGHDT and CDR2 YNNKEL (reference sequence). V dropped 4 bases and J dropped 6; count of bases not matched to a gene: 8. The DNA for the CDR3 is TGTGCCAGCAGCCTAACTCCGGACAGGGCCGAGCAGTACTTC. Protein product: CASSLTPDRAEQYF.

The chain carries TRBV7-2 and TRBJ1-5; 7 positions match TRBD1. The CDR3 contains 17 residues. Germline-derived CDR1 and CDR2 are SGHTA and FQGNSA. Losses at the gene ends were 5 bases for V and 2 bases for J; bases not matched to a gene: 12. The CDR3 reads CASSPGRGLGGNQPQHF. CDR3 DNA: TGTGCCAGCAGCCCCGGGAGGGGGCTTGGTGGCAATCAGCCCCAGCATTTT.

The rearrangement joins TRBV2 to TRBJ2-3, with 7 bases fitting TRBD2. J was trimmed by 5 bases and V by 6 bases; bases with no gene match: 5. The CDR3 loop spans 13 amino acids. Germline CDR1 SNHLY, CDR2 FYNNEI. This CDR3 is CASRPGTKDTQYF. CDR3 sequence (DNA): TGTGCCAGCAGGCCCGGGACTAAAGATACGCAGTATTTT.

In nucleotides, the CDR3 is TGTGCCAGCAGCTTAGGGGGGTCGGCGGGGGCCTACGAGCAGTACTTC. Translating gives CASSLGGSAGAYEQYF. This chain joins TRBV11-2 and TRBJ2-7; 7 bases align to TRBD2. Germline CDR1 is SGHAT and CDR2 is FQNNGV. The CDR3 is 16 residues long. With 1 base clipped from V and 2 bases from J, the junction kept 8 bases outside the gene matches.

V and J are TRBV24-1 and TRBJ2-1, with 11 bases lining up with TRBD1. The CDR3 runs to 16 residues. Germline assignment: CDR1 KGHDR and CDR2 SFDVKD. With 4 bases clipped from V and 6 bases from J, the junction kept 7 bases outside the gene matches. CDR3 bases: TGTGCCACCAGTGACTCCGGGACAGGGGGTGCCAATGAGCAGTTCTTC. This encodes CATSDSGTGGANEQFF.

The chain recombines TRBV9 with TRBJ2-1; 11 bases map to TRBD1. Germline CDR1 SGDLS, CDR2 YYNGEE. Trimming took 2 bases from V and 6 from J; bases not matched to a gene: 1. The CDR3 is 14 amino acids. DNA of the CDR3: TGTGCCAGCAGCGTTGGGACAGGGGGCAATGAGCAGTTCTTC. Residues: CASSVGTGGNEQFF.

The V call is TRBV11-2, the J call TRBJ2-4; the D gene is possibly TRBD1 (6 bases). This CDR3 comprises 14 residues. CDR1 is SGHAT and CDR2 is FQNNGV in the germline V gene. The germline V and J ends were trimmed by 5 bases and 6 bases, with 14 bases remaining between them. CDR3 protein: CASSIRRDINIQYF. CDR3 DNA: TGTGCCAGCAGCATACGAAGGGACATAAACATTCAGTACTTC.